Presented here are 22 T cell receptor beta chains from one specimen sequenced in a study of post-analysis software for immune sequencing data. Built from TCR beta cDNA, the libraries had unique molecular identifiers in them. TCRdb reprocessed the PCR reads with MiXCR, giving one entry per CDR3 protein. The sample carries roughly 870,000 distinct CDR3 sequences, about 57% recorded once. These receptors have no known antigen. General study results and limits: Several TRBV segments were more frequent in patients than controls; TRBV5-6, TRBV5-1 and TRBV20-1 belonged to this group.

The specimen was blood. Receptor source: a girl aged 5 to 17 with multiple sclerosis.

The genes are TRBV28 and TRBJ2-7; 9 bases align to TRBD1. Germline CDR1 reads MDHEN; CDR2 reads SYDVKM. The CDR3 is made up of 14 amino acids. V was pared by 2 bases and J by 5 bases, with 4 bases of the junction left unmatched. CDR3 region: CASSLSGQGNEQYF. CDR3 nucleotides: TGTGCCAGCAGTTTAAGCGGACAGGGGAACGAGCAGTACTTC.

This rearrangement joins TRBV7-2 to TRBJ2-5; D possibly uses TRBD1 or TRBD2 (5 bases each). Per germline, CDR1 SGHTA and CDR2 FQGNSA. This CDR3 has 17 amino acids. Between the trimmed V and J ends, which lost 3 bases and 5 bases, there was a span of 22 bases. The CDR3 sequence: CASSLGLDTGLRETQYF. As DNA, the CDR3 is TGTGCCAGCAGCTTGGGGTTAGATACGGGGCTCAGGGAGACCCAGTACTTC.

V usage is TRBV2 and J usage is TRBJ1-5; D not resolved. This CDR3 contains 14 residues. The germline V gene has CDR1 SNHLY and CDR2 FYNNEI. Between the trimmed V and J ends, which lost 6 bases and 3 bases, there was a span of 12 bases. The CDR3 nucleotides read TGTGCCAGCAGCGCCGACGGGAACAATCAGCCCCAGCATTTT. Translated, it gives CASSADGNNQPQHF.

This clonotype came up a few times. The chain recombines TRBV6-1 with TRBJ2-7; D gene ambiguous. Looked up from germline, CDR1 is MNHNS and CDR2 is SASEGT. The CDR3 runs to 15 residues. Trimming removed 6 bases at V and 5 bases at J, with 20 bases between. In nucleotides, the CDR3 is TGTGCCAGCAGCGCGGTCGTTGCCAGCCAGCACGAGCAGTACTTC. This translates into CASSAVVASQHEQYF.

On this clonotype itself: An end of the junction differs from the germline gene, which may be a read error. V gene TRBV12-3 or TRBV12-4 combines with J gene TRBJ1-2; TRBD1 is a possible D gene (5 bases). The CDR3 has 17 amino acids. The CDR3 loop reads CASSVAATGHGSYGYTF. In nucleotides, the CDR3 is TGTGCCAGCAGTGTAGCAGCTACAGGTCACGGGAGCTATGGCTACACCTTC.

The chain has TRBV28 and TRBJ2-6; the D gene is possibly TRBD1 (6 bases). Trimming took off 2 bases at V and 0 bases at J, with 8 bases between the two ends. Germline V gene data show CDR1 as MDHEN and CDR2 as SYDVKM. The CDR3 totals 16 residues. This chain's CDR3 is CASSLAGDSGANVLTF. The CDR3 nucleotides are TGTGCCAGCAGTTTAGCAGGGGACTCTGGGGCCAACGTCCTGACTTTC.

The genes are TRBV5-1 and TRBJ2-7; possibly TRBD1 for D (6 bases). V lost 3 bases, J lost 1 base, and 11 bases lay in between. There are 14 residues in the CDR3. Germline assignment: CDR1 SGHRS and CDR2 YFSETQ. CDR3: CASSSDSPSYEQYF. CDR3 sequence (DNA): TGCGCCAGCAGCTCGGACAGCCCTTCCTACGAGCAGTACTTC.

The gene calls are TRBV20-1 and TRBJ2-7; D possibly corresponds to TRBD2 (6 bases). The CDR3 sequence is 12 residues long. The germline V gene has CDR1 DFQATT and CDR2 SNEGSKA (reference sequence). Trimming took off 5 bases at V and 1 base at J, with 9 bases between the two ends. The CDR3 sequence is CSAFSGSYEQYF. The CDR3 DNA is TGCAGTGCTTTTAGCGGATCCTACGAGCAGTACTTC.

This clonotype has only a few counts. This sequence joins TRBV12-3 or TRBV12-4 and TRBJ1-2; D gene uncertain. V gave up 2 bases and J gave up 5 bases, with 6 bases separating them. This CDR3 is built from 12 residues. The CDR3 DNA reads TGTGCCAGCAGTTTAAGGGCTTATGGCTACACCTTC. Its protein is CASSLRAYGYTF.

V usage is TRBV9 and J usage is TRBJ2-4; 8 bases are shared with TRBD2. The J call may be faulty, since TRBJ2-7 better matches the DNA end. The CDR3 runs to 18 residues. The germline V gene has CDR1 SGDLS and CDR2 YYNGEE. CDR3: CASSVGGMSGGPGYEQYF. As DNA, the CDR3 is TGTGCCAGCAGCGTAGGGGGAATGAGCGGGGGCCCCGGATACGAGCAGTACTTC.

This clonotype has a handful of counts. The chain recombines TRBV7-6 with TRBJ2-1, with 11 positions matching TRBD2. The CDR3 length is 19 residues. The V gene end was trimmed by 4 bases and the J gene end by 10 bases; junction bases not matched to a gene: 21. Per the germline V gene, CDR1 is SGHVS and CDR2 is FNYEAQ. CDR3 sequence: CASSSHGILPLAGGVEQFF. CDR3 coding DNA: TGTGCCAGCAGCTCTCATGGGATCCTGCCGCTAGCGGGGGGCGTGGAGCAGTTCTTC.

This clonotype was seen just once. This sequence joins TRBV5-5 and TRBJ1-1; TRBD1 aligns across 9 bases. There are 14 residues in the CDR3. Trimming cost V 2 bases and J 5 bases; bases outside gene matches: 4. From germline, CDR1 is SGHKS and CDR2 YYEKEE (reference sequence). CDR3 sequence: CASSFRQGETEAFF. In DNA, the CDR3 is TGTGCCAGCAGCTTTCGACAGGGGGAAACTGAAGCTTTCTTT.

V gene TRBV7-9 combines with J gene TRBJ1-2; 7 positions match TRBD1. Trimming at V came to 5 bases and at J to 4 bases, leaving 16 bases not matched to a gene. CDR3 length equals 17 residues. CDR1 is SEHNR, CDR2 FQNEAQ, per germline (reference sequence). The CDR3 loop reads CASSLVTGLSIGYGYTF. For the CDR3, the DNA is TGTGCCAGCAGCCTTGTGACAGGGTTATCGATTGGCTATGGCTACACCTTC.

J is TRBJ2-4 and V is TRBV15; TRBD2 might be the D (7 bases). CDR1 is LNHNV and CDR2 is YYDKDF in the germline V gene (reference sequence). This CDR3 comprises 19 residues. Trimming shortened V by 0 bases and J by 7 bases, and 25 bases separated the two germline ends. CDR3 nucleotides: TGTGCCACCAGCAGAGATCCCCTTCGGGGGGCGTTCGTGGTGAACATTCAGTACTTC. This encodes CATSRDPLRGAFVVNIQYF.

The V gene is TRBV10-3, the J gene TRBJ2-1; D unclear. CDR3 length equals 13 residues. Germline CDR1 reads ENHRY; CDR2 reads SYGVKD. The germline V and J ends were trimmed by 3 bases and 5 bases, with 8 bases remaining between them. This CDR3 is CAISERSDNEQFF. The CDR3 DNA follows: TGTGCCATCAGTGAAAGGAGCGACAATGAGCAGTTCTTC.

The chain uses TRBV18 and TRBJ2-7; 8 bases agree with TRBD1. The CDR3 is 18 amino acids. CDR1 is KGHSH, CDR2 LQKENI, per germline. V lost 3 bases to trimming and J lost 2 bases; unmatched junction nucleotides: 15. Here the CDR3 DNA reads TGTGCCAGCTCACCGCTAGGAGCCGGGACAGGTAACACCTACGAGCAGTACTTC. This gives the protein CASSPLGAGTGNTYEQYF. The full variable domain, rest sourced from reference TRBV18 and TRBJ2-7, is NAGVMQNPRHLVRRRGQEARLRCSPMKGHSHVYWYRQLPEEGLKFMVYLQKENIIDESGMPKERFSAEFPKEGPSILRIQQVVRGDSAAYFCASSPLGAGTGNTYEQYFGPGTRLTVT.

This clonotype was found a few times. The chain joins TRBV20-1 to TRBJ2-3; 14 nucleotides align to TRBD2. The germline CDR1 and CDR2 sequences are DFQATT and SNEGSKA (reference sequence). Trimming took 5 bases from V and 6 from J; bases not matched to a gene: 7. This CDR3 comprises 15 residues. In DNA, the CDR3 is TGCAGTGCTCCGACTAGCGGGAGGGCCGGGGATACGCAGTATTTT. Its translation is CSAPTSGRAGDTQYF.

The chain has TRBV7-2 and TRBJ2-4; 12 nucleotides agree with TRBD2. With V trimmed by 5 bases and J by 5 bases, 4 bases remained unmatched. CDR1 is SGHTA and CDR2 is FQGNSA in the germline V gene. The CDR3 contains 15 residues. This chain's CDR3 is CASSPSSGGENIQYF. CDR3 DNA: TGTGCCAGCAGCCCCTCTAGCGGGGGGGAAAACATTCAGTACTTC. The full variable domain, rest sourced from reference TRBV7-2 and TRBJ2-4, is GAGVSQSPSNKVTEKGKDVELRCDPISGHTALYWYRQSLGQGLEFLIYFQGNSAPDKSGLPSDRFSAERTGGSVSTLTIQRTQQEDSAVYLCASSPSSGGENIQYFGAGTRLSVL.

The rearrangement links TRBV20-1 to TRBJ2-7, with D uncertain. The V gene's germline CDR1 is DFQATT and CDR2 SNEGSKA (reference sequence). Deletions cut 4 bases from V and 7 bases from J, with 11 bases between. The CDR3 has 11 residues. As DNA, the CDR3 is TGCAGTGCTAACTCCAAAAGAGAGCAGTACTTC. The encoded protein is CSANSKREQYF.

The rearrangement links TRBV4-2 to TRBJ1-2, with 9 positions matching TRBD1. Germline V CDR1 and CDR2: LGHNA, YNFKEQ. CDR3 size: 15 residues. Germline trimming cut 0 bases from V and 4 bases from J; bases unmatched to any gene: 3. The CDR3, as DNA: TGTGCCAGCAGCCAAGATAGGGACAGGGTCTATGGCTACACCTTC. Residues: CASSQDRDRVYGYTF.

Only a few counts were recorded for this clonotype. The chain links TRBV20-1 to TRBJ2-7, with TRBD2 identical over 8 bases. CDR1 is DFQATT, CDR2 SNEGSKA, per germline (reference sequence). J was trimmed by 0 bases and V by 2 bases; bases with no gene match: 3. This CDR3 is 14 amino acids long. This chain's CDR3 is CSARPSGSSYEQYF. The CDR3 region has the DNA TGCAGTGCTAGACCAAGCGGGAGCTCCTACGAGCAGTACTTC.

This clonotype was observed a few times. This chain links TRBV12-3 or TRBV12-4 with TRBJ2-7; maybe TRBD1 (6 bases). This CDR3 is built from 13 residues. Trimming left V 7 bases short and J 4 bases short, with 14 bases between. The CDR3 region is CASTKRDIYEQYF. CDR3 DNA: TGTGCCAGCACCAAAAGGGACATTTACGAGCAGTACTTC.